Given below is one T cell receptor (beta chain) in context. Antigen unknown. From germline, CDR1 is MNHEY and CDR2 SVGAGI. Trimming cost V 5 bases and J 2 bases, with 10 bases left between them. The CDR3 is 13 amino acids. The sample belongs to a study of cytotoxic CD8 clonotypes in ibrutinib-treated CLL. Overall study results and limits: Circulating CD8+ T-cell counts were tracked by baseline clonality, which exceeded that of age-matched healthy donors.

Produced via immunoSEQ multiplex PCR; TCRdb's table is partial and in-frame only. The sample gives approximately 24,000 clones, 65% to 70% of which show up once; about 51% is in the top ten. This TCR derives from a human donor with chronic lymphocytic leukemia. Specimen: PBMCs, collected at disease progression, from a patient treated with ibrutinib. This chain uses TRBV6-5 with TRBJ2-7, with D uncertain. CDR3 residues: CASSSDVTYEQYF. The CDR3, as DNA: TGTGCCAGCAGTAGTGACGTAACCTACGAGCAGTACTTC.